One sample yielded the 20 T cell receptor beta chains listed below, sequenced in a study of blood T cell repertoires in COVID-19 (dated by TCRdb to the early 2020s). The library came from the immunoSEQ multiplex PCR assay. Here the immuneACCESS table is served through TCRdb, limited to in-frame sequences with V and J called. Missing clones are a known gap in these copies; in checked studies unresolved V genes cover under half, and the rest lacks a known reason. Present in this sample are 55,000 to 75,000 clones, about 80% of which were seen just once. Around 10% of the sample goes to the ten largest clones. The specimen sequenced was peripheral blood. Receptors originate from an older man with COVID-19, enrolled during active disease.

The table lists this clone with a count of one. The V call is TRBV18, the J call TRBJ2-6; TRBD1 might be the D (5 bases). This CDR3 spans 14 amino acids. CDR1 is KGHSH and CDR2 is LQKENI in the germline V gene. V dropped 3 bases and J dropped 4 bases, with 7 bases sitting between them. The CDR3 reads CASSPDMGANVLTF. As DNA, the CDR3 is TGTGCCAGCTCACCGGACATGGGGGCCAACGTCCTGACTTTC.

The CDR3 loop is CASSPFSGTGGFNEQFF. The DNA for the CDR3 is TGCGCCAGCAGCCCATTCTCCGGGACAGGGGGTTTCAATGAGCAGTTCTTC. V gene TRBV5-1 combines with J gene TRBJ2-1, with 11 bases identical to TRBD1. V shed 4 bases and J 6 bases; nucleotides not matched to a gene: 12. Germline assignment: CDR1 SGHRS and CDR2 YFSETQ. This CDR3 comprises 17 residues.

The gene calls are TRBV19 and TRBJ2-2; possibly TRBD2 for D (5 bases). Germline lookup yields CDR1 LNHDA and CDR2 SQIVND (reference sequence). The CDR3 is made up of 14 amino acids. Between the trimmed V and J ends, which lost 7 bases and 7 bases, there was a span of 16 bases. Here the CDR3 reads CASNSGIYGGELFF. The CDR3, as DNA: TGTGCCAGTAACTCCGGGATTTATGGCGGGGAGCTGTTTTTT.

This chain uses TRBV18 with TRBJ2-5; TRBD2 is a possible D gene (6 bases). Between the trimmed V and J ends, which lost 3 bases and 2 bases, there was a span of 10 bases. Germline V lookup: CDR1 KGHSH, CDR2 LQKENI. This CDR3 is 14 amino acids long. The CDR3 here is CASSPSGRQETQYF. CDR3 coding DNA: TGTGCCAGCTCACCTTCGGGGAGGCAAGAGACCCAGTACTTC.

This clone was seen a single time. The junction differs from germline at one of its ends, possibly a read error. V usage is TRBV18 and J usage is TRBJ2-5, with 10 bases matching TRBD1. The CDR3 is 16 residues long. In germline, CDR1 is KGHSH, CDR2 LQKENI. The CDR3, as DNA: TGTGCCAGCTCCCCACCGGGACAGGGGTCGCGGCAGACCCAGTACTTC. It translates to CASSPPGQGSRQTQYF.

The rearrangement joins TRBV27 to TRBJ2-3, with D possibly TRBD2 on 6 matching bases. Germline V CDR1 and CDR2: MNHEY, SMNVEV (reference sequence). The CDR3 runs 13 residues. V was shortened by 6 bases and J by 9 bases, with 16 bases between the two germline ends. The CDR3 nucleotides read TGTGCCAGCAGGGGGCGCCGGGAGTCAACGCAGTATTTT. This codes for CASRGRRESTQYF.

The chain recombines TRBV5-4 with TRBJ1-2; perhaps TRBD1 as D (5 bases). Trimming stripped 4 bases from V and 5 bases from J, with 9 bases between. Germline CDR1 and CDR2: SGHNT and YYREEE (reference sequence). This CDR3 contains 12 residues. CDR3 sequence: CASSPQGYGYTF. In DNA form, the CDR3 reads TGTGCCAGCAGCCCTCAGGGATATGGCTACACCTTC.

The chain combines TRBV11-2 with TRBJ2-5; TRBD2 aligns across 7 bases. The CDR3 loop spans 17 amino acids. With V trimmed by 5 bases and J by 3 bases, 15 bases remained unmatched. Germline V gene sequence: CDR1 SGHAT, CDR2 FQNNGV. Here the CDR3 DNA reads TGTGCCAGCAGCCGAAGGACTTCCTCCGCGGGGGAAGAGACCCAGTACTTC. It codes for CASSRRTSSAGEETQYF.

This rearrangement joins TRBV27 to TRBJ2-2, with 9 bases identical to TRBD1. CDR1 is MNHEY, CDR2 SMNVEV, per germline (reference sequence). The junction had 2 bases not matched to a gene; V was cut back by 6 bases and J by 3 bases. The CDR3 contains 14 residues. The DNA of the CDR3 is TGTGCCAGCAGCCGACAGGGGGACACCGGGGAGCTGTTTTTT. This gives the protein CASSRQGDTGELFF.

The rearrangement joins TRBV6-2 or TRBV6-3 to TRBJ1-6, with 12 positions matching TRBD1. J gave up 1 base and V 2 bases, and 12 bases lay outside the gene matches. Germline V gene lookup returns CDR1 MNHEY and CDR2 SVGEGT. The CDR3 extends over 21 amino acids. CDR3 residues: CASSYLSGTGGAESYNSPLHF. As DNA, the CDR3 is TGTGCCAGCAGTTACCTTTCCGGGACAGGGGGCGCGGAGTCCTATAATTCACCCCTCCACTTT.

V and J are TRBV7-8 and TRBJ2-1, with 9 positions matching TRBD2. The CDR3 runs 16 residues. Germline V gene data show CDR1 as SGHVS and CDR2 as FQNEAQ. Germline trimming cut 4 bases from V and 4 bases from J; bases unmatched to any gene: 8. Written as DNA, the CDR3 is TGTGCCAGCAGCTCGGCGCAGACTAGCGGTTACAATGAGCAGTTCTTC. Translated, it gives CASSSAQTSGYNEQFF.

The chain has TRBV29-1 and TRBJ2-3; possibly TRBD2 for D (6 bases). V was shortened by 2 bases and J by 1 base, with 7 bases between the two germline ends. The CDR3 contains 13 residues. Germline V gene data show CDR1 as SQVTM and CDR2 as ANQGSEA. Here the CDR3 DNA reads TGCAGCGTTGAATCTAGCGGCACAGATACGCAGTATTTT. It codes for CSVESSGTDTQYF.

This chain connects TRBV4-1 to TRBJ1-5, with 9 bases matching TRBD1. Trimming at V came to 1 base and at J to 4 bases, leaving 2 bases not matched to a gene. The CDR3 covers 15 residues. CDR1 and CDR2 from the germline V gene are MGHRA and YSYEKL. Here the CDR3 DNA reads TGCGCCAGCAGCCAAGGCGGGACAGGGAATCAGCCCCAGCATTTT. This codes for CASSQGGTGNQPQHF.

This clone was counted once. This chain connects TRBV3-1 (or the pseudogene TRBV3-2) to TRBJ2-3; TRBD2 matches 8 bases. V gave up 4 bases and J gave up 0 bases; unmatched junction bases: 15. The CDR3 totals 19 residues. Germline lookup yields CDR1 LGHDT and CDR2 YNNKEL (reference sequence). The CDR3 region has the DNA TGTGCCAGCAGCCCCGAACGGGAAATGGCGGGAGGAAGCACAGATACGCAGTATTTT. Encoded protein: CASSPEREMAGGSTDTQYF.

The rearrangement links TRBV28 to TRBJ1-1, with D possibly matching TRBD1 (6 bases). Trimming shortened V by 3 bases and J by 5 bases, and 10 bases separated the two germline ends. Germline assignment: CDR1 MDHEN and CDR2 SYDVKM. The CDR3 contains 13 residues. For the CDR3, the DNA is TGTGCCAGCAGTTTGGACAGCTTAACTGAAGCTTTCTTT. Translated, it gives CASSLDSLTEAFF.

The CDR3 DNA follows: TGTGCCAGTAGTATAGATCGGGGAGGACTAGCGGGAGGTCAAAGGTCCTACGAGCAGTACGTC. Translating it yields CASSIDRGGLAGGQRSYEQYV. V is TRBV19 and J is TRBJ2-7, with 14 bases identical to TRBD2. Trimming took 0 bases from V and 1 from J; bases not matched to a gene: 14. CDR3 length: 21 amino acids. Germline loops: CDR1 LNHDA, CDR2 SQIVND (reference sequence).

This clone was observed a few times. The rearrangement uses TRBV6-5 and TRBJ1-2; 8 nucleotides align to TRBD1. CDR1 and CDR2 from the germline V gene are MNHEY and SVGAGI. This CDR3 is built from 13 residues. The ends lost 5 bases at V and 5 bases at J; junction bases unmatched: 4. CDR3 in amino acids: CASSQTGAYGYTF. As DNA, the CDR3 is TGTGCCAGCAGTCAGACAGGGGCTTATGGCTACACCTTC.

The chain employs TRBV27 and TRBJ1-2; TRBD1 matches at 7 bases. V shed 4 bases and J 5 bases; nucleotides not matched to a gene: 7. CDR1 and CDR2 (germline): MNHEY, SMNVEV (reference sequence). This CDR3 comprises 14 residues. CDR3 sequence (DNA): TGTGCCAGCAGTTACGGGGGACAGCCGTATGGCTACACCTTC. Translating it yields CASSYGGQPYGYTF.

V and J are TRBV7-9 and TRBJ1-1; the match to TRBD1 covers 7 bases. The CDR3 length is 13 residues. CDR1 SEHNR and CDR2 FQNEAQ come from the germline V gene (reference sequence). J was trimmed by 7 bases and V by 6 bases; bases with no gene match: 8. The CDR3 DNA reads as TGTGCCAGCAGTCACGACAGGGAAAATGAAGCTTTCTTT. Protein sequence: CASSHDRENEAFF.

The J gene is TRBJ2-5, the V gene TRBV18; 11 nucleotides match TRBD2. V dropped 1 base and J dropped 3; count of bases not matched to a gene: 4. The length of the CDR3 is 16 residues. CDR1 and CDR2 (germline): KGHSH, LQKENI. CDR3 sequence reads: CASSPLAGGPEETQYF. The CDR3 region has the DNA TGTGCCAGCTCACCACTAGCGGGAGGGCCGGAAGAGACCCAGTACTTC.